This T cell receptor (beta chain) was documented in a study of T cells in Graves' hyperthyroidism and ophthalmopathy. Findings and caveats of the study: Appearing also in blood were most of the thyroid clonotypes expanded above 0.001.

The table lists this clonotype with many counts. Its antigen is as yet unknown. V dropped 5 bases and J dropped 3 bases, with 14 bases sitting between them. CDR1 and CDR2 from the germline V gene are SGHVS and FQNEAQ. The CDR3 length is 14 residues. Researchers amplified the TCR beta CDR3 regions from RNA transcripts. In the first-round RT-PCR of the TCR CDR3, the HTBI primer set was used. TCRdb called the multiplex PCR reads again in MiXCR, with one record for every CDR3 protein. Seen here are fewer than 900,000 distinct CDR3 sequences, roughly 15% observed once, and the top ten hold around 7.7%. Stable Graves' hyperthyroidism denoted no ophthalmopathy progression over 18 months. Patients aged 18 to 65 had newly diagnosed hyperthyroidism that had lasted under 2 months.

The clonotype was recovered from a man between 18 and 35 years old with Graves' hyperthyroidism. The sample taken for sequencing was blood. The V call is TRBV7-8, the J call TRBJ2-7, with D perhaps TRBD1 or TRBD2 (5 bases each). This chain's CDR3 is CASSLRDGIYEQYF. DNA of the CDR3: TGTGCCAGCAGCCTAAGGGACGGAATCTACGAGCAGTACTTC.